A selection of T cell receptor beta chains follows, all from one sample in a study of blood T cell repertoires in COVID-19. The assay was immunoSEQ multiplex PCR, and TCRdb's table has in-frame clones only and misses some. The sample has some 95,000 clones, approximately 86% seen once. The sequenced material came from peripheral blood. The receptors here all came from a man at least 80 years old with active or convalescent COVID-19. Each CDR3 is given with its conserved first and last residue. Fields, in order: V gene, J gene, D gene, clone size, CDR3 DNA, CDR3 protein. D genes are given only for firm matches. For some rows the clone size is stated as once, few or many, or as a class when expanded; others skip it.

TRBV5-6	TRBJ1-4	TRBD1	NA	TGTGCCAGCAGTTCCGGACAGGGTGTTAATGAAAAACTGTTTTTT	CASSSGQGVNEKLFF
TRBV7-2	TRBJ2-4	TRBD2	NA	TGTGCCAGCAGCTTAGCGGCCAGCGGGAGGTTTGTCAAAAACATTCAGTACTTC	CASSLAASGRFVKNIQYF
TRBV9	TRBJ2-1	NA	NA	TGTGCCAGCAGCCCTCTAATCGGGGGGCAGGGTTGGGTAAATGAGCAGTTCTTC	CASSPLIGGQGWVNEQFF
TRBV10-3	TRBJ2-1	TRBD2	NA	TGTGCCATCAAGATGGACCCAGGGACTAGCGGAGAAAGGGCCTACAATGAGCAGTTCTTC	CAIKMDPGTSGERAYNEQFF
TRBV27	TRBJ2-7	TRBD2	NA	TGTGCCAGCAGCGCCAGCGGGAGTTCTTACGAGCAGTACTTC	CASSASGSSYEQYF
TRBV9	TRBJ2-1	TRBD2	NA	TGTGCCAGCAGCGTAGGGTCTAGCGGGAGCTCCTACAATGAGCAGTTCTTC	CASSVGSSGSSYNEQFF
TRBV7-2	TRBJ2-3	NA	once	TGTGCCAGCAGCTTAGAGCGCACAGATACGCAGTATTTT	CASSLERTDTQYF
TRBV4-3	TRBJ2-1	TRBD2	NA	TGCGCCAGCAGCCGCACCGCTAGCGGGGCGTGGGATGAGCAGTTCTTC	CASSRTASGAWDEQFF
TRBV5-6	TRBJ2-2	TRBD2	NA	TGTGCCAGCAGCTTGCCAGGGACCCCACTAGCGGGGGACACCGGGGAGCTGTTTTTT	CASSLPGTPLAGDTGELFF
TRBV18	TRBJ1-5	NA	NA	TGTGCCAGCTCACCACCGACAAGCAATCAGCCCCAGCATTTT	CASSPPTSNQPQHF
TRBV7-8	TRBJ1-3	NA	NA	TGTGCCAGCAGTTCTGGGCATGCCTCTGGAAACACCATATATTTT	CASSSGHASGNTIYF
TRBV7-2	TRBJ1-1	NA	NA	TGTGCCAGCAGGATAAGTTGGGCCACTGAAGCTTTCTTT	CASRISWATEAFF
TRBV20-1	TRBJ2-3	NA	NA	TGCAGTGCTAGTATCGGGATTGATACGCAGTATTTT	CSASIGIDTQYF
TRBV10-1	TRBJ2-3	NA	NA	TGCGCCAGCAGCGGAGGGACCAGCACAGATACGCAGTATTTT	CASSGGTSTDTQYF
TRBV5-4	TRBJ2-1	TRBD1	NA	TGTGCCAGCAGCCCCAGAGGACAGGGGTCCTTCGATGAGCAGTTCTTC	CASSPRGQGSFDEQFF
TRBV10-3	TRBJ2-1	TRBD2	NA	TGTGCCATCAGTCTAGCGGGAGGTCTCGATGAGCAGTTCTTC	CAISLAGGLDEQFF
TRBV3-1/TRBV3-2	TRBJ2-1	TRBD2	NA	TGTGCCAGCAGCCAACCTAGCGGGAGGTTAAATGAGCAGTTCTTC	CASSQPSGRLNEQFF
TRBV7-9	TRBJ1-1	TRBD1	NA	TGTGCCAGCAGCTTAGGACGGGGCGGACAGGGCGCGAACACTGAAGCTTTCTTT	CASSLGRGGQGANTEAFF
TRBV10-3	TRBJ2-3	TRBD2	NA	TGTGCCATCAGTGACCCCCTCCCTAGGACTAGCACACACACAGATACGCAGTATTTT	CAISDPLPRTSTHTDTQYF
TRBV7-9	TRBJ1-4	TRBD1	NA	TGTGCCAGCAGCCCCGAGCCGGGACAGGCTGCAACTAATGAAAAACTGTTTTTT	CASSPEPGQAATNEKLFF
TRBV3-1/TRBV3-2	TRBJ2-5	TRBD2	NA	TGTGCCAGCAGCCAAATCAGAAGGGGGACTAGCGGGAGACAAGAGACCCAGTACTTC	CASSQIRRGTSGRQETQYF
TRBV7-9	TRBJ1-1	NA	NA	TGTGCCAGCAGCCGCGACAGGATCGCTTTCTTT	CASSRDRIAFF
TRBV10-2	TRBJ1-6	NA	NA	TGCGCCAGCAGTGAGAGAGTCCCCTCCTATAATTCACCCCTCCACTTT	CASSERVPSYNSPLHF
TRBV27	TRBJ2-3	TRBD1	NA	TGTGCCAGCAGTAGACAGGGAGAAGCCAGCACAGATACGCAGTATTTT	CASSRQGEASTDTQYF
TRBV3-1/TRBV3-2	TRBJ2-2	NA	NA	TGTGCCAGCAGCCAAGATGGCAGGACCGGGGAGCTGTTTTTT	CASSQDGRTGELFF
TRBV3-1/TRBV3-2	TRBJ1-5	NA	NA	TGTGCCAGCAGCCAAGGACAGGATAGCAATCAGCCCCAGCATTTT	CASSQGQDSNQPQHF
TRBV28	TRBJ2-2	TRBD1	NA	TGTGCCAGCAGTAAATGGGGGACAGCGTGGTCCGGGGAGCTGTTTTTT	CASSKWGTAWSGELFF
TRBV11-1	TRBJ2-7	TRBD1	NA	TGTGCCAGCAGCCTACAGGGGGCGCTCTACGAGCAGTACTTC	CASSLQGALYEQYF
TRBV6-5	TRBJ2-5	NA	NA	TGTGCCAGCAGTTCCAGTCGGACCCAGTACTTC	CASSSSRTQYF
TRBV5-1	TRBJ2-1	TRBD2	NA	TGCGCCAGCAGCTCTCTAGCGGGAGGAGCGGATGAGCAGTTCTTC	CASSSLAGGADEQFF
TRBV6-1	TRBJ1-5	NA	NA	TGTGCCAGCAGTGAAATCTCAGGGAAAGATCAGCCCCAGCATTTT	CASSEISGKDQPQHF
TRBV2	TRBJ2-5	TRBD2	NA	TGTGCCAGCAGGGGTCTAGCGGTCCAAGAGACCCAGTACTTC	CASRGLAVQETQYF
TRBV4-3	TRBJ2-7	NA	NA	TGCGCCAGCAGCCAAGACAGGGTATCCTACGAGCAGTACTTC	CASSQDRVSYEQYF
TRBV7-2	TRBJ2-7	TRBD2	NA	TGTGCCAGCAGCTCCCGGACTAGCGCCGAGCAGTACTTC	CASSSRTSAEQYF
TRBV29-1	TRBJ2-7	TRBD2	NA	TGCAGCGTTGAGTTTTCTAGCGGGAGTTATGAGCAGTACTTC	CSVEFSSGSYEQYF
TRBV2	TRBJ1-4	NA	once	TGTGCCAGCAGAGCCGTTGGGGGCGTGGATGAAAAACTGTTTTTT	CASRAVGGVDEKLFF
TRBV12-3/TRBV12-4	TRBJ1-6	NA	NA	TGTGCCAGCAGTTTAAGTTACACATCACCCCTCCACTTT	CASSLSYTSPLHF
TRBV3-1/TRBV3-2	TRBJ1-1	NA	NA	TGTGCCAGCATGAGGACAGCGAACACTGAAGCTTTCTTT	CASMRTANTEAFF
TRBV5-1	TRBJ1-2	NA	NA	TGCGCCAGCAGCTTGGACGACAGAAACTATGGCTACACCTTC	CASSLDDRNYGYTF
TRBV29-1	TRBJ2-3	NA	few	TGCGCCACAGGGGGAGGGACAGATACGCAGTATTTT	CATGGGTDTQYF
TRBV5-1	TRBJ2-7	NA	NA	TGCGCCAGCAGGGGGGGAGGAGCCTACGAGCAGTACTTC	CASRGGGAYEQYF
TRBV27	TRBJ2-6	TRBD1	NA	TGTGCCAGCAGTTTAACAGGGGTCGGGGCCAACGTCCTGACTTTC	CASSLTGVGANVLTF
TRBV15	TRBJ2-3	NA	once	TGTGCCACCAGCAGAGATCTGGCTCTAGAAACAGATACGCAGTATTTT	CATSRDLALETDTQYF
TRBV27	TRBJ1-2	NA	NA	TGTGCCAGCAAAAGGGGAGGGGGATCGAGCGGCTACACCTTC	CASKRGGGSSGYTF
TRBV7-2	TRBJ2-7	TRBD2	few	TGTGCCAGCAGCATCCCCGGGACTAGATCCTACGAGCAGTACTTC	CASSIPGTRSYEQYF
TRBV7-2	TRBJ1-1	NA	few	TGTGCCAGCAGCTTAGCGCTAGGAAGCACTGAAGCTTTCTTT	CASSLALGSTEAFF
TRBV5-1	TRBJ2-2	NA	NA	TGCGCCAGCAGCTTGCCCGCGGCCACGAACACCGGGGAGCTGTTTTTT	CASSLPAATNTGELFF
TRBV28	TRBJ1-6	NA	few	TGTGCCAGCAGTTCCGGACAGCTGAGAAATTCACCCCTCCACTTT	CASSSGQLRNSPLHF
TRBV2	TRBJ2-7	TRBD2	few	TGTGCCAGCAGGGAAACTAGCGGGAGCTACGAGCAGTACTTC	CASRETSGSYEQYF
TRBV5-6	TRBJ2-7	NA	few	TGTGCCAGCAGCTTGGGGCAGGCCAGCTACGAGCAGTACTTC	CASSLGQASYEQYF